This TCR beta chain appears in the sequencing data of a study of blood T cell repertoires in COVID-19. For the study at large: The origin of the acute and convalescent COVID-19 samples was the United States, Italy and Spain. Sample material is recorded as cDNA or gDNA derived from T cells, B-cell-depleted T cells, or PBMCs.

Original handling: From reference gene primer amplification, estimates of nucleated cell counts were derived. Produced via immunoSEQ multiplex PCR; TCRdb's table is partial and in-frame only. D and trimming come from the DNA, and the V and J calls and clone size come from that table. The profile shows about 150,000 clones, approximately 86% of them singletons. The germline V gene has CDR1 MNHEY and CDR2 SVGAGI. The CDR3 has 13 residues. V lost 6 bases to trimming and J lost 6 bases, with 15 bases between them. The chain links TRBV6-5 to TRBJ2-7; D perhaps matches TRBD2 (5 bases). The sequenced sample was peripheral blood. The receptor comes from a man aged 65 to 79 with acute or convalescent COVID-19. The CDR3 spells CASRRDSLGEQYF. CDR3 coding DNA: TGTGCCAGCAGACGGGATTCCTTAGGCGAGCAGTACTTC.